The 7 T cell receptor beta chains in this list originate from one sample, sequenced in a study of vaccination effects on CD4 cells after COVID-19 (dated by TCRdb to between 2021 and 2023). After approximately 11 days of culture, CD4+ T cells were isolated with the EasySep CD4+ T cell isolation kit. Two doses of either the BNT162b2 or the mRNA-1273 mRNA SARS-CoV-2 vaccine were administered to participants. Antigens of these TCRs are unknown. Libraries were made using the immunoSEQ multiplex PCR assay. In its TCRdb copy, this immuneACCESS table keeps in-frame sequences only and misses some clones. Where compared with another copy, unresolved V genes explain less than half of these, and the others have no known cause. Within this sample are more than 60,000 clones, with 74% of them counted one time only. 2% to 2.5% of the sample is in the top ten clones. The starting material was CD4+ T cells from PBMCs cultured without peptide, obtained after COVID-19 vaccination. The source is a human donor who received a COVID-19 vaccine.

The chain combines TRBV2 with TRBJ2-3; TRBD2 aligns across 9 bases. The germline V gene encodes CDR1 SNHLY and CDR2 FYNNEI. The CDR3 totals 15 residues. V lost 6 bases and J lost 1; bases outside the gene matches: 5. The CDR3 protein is CASRDQRGGTDTQYF. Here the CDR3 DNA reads TGTGCCAGCAGGGACCAGCGGGGGGGCACAGATACGCAGTATTTT.

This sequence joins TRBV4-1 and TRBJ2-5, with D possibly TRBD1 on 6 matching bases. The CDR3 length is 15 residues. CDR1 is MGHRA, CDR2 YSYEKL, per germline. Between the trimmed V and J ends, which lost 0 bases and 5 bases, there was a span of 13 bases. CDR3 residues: CASSQEGHEGETQYF. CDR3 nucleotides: TGCGCCAGCAGCCAAGAGGGACACGAAGGGGAGACCCAGTACTTC.

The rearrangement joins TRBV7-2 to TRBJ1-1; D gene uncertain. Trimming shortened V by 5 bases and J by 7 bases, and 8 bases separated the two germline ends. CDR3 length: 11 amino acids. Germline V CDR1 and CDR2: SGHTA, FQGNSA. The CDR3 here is CASSAFGEAFF. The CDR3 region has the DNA TGTGCCAGCAGCGCTTTTGGTGAAGCTTTCTTT.

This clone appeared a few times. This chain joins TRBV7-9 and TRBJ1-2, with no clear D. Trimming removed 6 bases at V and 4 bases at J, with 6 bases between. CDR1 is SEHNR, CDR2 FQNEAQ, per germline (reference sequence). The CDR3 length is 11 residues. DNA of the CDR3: TGTGCCAGCAGTCGGGGCTATGGCTACACCTTC. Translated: CASSRGYGYTF.

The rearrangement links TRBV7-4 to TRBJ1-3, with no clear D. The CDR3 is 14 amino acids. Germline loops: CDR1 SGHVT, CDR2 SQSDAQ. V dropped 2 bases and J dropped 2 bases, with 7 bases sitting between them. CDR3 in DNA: TGTGCCAGCAGCTTAAGAGTCCCTGGAAACACCATATATTTT. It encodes CASSLRVPGNTIYF.

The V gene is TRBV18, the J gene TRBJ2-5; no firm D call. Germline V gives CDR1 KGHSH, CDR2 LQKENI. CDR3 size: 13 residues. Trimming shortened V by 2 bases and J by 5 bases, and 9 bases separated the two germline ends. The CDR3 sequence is CASSPGIRETQYF. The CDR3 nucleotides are TGTGCCAGCTCACCAGGGATCAGGGAGACCCAGTACTTC.

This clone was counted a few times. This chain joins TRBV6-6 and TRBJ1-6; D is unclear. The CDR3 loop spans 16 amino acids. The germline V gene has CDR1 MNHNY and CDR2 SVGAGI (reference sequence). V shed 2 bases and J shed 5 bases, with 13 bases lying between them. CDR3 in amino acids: CASSYPRLSDNSPLHF. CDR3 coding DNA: TGTGCCAGCAGTTACCCTCGTCTTTCGGATAATTCACCCCTCCACTTT.